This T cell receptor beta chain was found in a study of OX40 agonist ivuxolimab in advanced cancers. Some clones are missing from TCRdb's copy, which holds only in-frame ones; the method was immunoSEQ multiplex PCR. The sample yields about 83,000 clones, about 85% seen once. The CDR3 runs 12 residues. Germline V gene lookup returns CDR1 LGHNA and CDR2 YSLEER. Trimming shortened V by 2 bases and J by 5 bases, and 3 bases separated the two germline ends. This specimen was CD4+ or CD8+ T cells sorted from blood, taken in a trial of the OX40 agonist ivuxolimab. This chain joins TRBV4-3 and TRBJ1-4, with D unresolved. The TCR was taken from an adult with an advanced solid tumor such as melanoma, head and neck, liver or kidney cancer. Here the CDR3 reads CASSQQNEKLFF. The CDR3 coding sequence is TGCGCCAGCAGCCAACAAAATGAAAAACTGTTTTTT.